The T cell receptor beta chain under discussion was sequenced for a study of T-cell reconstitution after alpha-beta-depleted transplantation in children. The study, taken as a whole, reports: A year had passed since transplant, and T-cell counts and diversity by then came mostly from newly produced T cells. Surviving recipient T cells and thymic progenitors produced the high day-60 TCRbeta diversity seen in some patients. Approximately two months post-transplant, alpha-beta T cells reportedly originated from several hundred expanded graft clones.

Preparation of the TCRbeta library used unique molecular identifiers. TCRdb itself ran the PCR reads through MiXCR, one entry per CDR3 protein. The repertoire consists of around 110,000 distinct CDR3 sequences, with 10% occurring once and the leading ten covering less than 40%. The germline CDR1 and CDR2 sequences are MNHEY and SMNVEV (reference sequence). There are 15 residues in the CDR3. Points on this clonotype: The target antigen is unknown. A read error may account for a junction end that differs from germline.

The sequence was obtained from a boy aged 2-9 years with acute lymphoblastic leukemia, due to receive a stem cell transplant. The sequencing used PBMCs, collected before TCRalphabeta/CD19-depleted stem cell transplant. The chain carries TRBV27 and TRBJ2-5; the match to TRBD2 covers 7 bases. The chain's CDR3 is CASSLDMTSRQTQCF. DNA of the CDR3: TGTGCCAGCAGTTTAGATATGACTAGCAGACAGACCCAGTGCTTC.